The clone carrying this TCR beta chain was detected only once. As originally analysed: Amplified reference gene primers provided the basis for estimating nucleated cell counts. Method: immunoSEQ multiplex PCR; TCRdb's copy keeps in-frame clones and lacks some. The DNA was the basis for D and trimming; V, J and clone size are from that table. The sample holds about 370,000 clones, roughly nine tenths seen once. The sample comes from a study of blood T cell repertoires in COVID-19. About the study: Sites across the United States, Italy and Spain contributed samples from acute and convalescent COVID-19. In each case, the material was cDNA or gDNA derived from T cells, B-cell-depleted T cells, or PBMCs.

Germline V CDR1 and CDR2: SQVTM, ANQGSEA. The CDR3 is made up of 12 amino acids. V was clipped by 8 bases and J by 6 bases; unmatched bases: 7. While infection was still active, Seattle patients were enrolled and then followed longitudinally. The receptor was derived from a woman in her thirties with COVID-19, enrolled during active disease. The sequencing input was peripheral blood. The chain combines TRBV29-1 with TRBJ2-3, with 8 bases aligning to TRBD2. The CDR3 region is CSSPSGGDTQYF. In DNA form, the CDR3 reads TGCAGCTCTCCCTCGGGGGGGGATACGCAGTATTTT.